This entry is about one T cell receptor (beta chain). At least ten counts were recorded for this clonotype. Its cognate antigen has yet to be identified. No base quality values were provided; no much bigger clone lies one nucleotide off. This sample stems from a study of regulatory T cells in long-lasting Graves disease (dated by TCRdb to the early 2020s). The study in broad terms: Patients with newly diagnosed Graves' disease had been on antithyroid drugs for under 3 months. A total of around 35 samples underwent TCR sequencing: some 13 from persistent and about 20 from newly diagnosed Graves' disease patients. The study took place in China and was registered as a clinical trial. This study used TCR sequencing and RNA sequencing of peripheral blood to compare persistent Graves' disease patients against newly diagnosed Graves' disease patients. Broad study findings and their caveats: Preferential use of TRBV28, TRBJ1-2 and TRBJ2-5 was observed in persistent disease, whereas TRBV20-1 and TRBJ2-1 were favored in newly diagnosed disease. The small sample size was acknowledged by the authors as a limitation that may reduce accuracy. Only the TCR beta chain was sequenced and analyzed. Persistent patients shared more public clonotypes among themselves (fewer than 3,000) than newly diagnosed patients did (approximately 970). Because the primary lesion, thyroid tissue, could not be accessed, the study looked at peripheral blood alone. Persistent Graves' disease patients showed lower TCR Shannon entropy and fewer highly expanded clones than newly diagnosed patients, suggesting clonal expansion.

The CDR3 measures 13 amino acids from cysteine to phenylalanine. Only the CDR3 DNA stays, 39 bases, in frame from base 1. The V end loses 4 bases and the J end loses 1 base, and a stretch of 5 bases separates them. CDR1 and CDR2 were assigned from the germline V gene as SGHTA and FQGNSA. Library construction relied on multiplex PCR. TCRdb shows the sequencer as Illumina HiSeq 4000. TCR beta libraries were built with iRepertoire HTBI primers and Arm-PCR amplification of CDR3 regions. Before sequencing, the PCR products went through gel purification. The paper's data handling went like this. Gene usage analysis of CDR3 amino acid clonotypes used the 55 to 80 TRBV and about 15 TRBJ segments found across samples. COPE and FqMerger were used to merge the filtered high-quality paired reads into contigs. BLAST was used to align contigs to IMGT TRBV, TRBD and TRBJ reference genes, and CDR3 was defined according to IMGT. Any clonotype with a frequency above 0.1% was counted as a highly expanded clone. Shannon entropy served as the measure of repertoire diversity, while the Gini coefficient captured V-J evenness. Clonotypes shared by more than one individual were considered public. TCRdb trimmed public reads at Q25 via fastp, called clones via MiXCR and kept in-frame beta chains. Rows merge per CDR3 protein into single entries with the most common DNA and genes. TCRdb, not the authors, supplied the V and J calls. This sample comprises about 310,000 distinct CDR3 sequences, about 20% of them detected only once. The top ten clones comprise about 38% of the sample.

The sample's time point label, in plain terms: newly diagnosed GD, antithyroid drugs for less than 3 months. RNA was extracted from PBMCs in TRIzol for both TCR sequencing and RNA sequencing. The diagnosis of Graves' disease followed American Thyroid Association guidelines. Recruitment of patients was carried out at an endocrinology department in Xi'an, China. Each patient gave 9 to 10 milliliters of peripheral blood, collected in an EDTA anticoagulant tube. PBMCs were isolated by Ficoll Paque Plus density gradient separation without further T cell sorting. An Agilent 2100 Bioanalyzer and agarose gel were used to check RNA quality, while a NanoDrop 2000 measured RNA concentration.

The sequence was collected from a female donor with Graves disease. Here the chain combines TRBV7-2 and TRBJ1-5; tentative D gene TRBD1, with 5 bases matching. The sequences come from peripheral blood mononuclear cells (PBMCs), collected at new diagnosis, from a patient treated with antithyroid drugs. The nucleotide sequence reads as follows: TGTGCCAGCAGCTGGGACAGCAATCAGCCCCAGCATTTT. This sequence encodes CASSWDSNQPQHF.